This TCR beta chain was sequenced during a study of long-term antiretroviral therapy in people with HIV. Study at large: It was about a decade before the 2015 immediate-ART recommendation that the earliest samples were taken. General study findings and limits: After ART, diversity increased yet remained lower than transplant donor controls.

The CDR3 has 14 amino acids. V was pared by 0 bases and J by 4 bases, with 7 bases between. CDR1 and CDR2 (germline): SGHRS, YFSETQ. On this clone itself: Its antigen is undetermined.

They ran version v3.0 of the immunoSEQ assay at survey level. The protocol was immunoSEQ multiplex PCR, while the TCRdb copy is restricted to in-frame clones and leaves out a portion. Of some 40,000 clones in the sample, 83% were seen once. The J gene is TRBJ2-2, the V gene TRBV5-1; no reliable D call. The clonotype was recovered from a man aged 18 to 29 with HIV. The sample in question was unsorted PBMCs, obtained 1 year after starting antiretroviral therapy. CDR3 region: CASSLGFSTGELFF. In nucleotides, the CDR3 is TGCGCCAGCAGCTTGGGGTTTAGCACCGGGGAGCTGTTTTTT.